A selection of T cell receptor beta chains follows, all from one sample in a study of CD8 T cells in Susac syndrome. MiXCR, run by TCRdb on the immunoSEQ multiplex PCR reads, gives a single entry per CDR3 protein. This table holds approximately 210,000 distinct CDR3 sequences, about 95% found once. Sequencing was performed on CD4+ T cells from PBMCs. The receptors shown here come from a human donor with Susac syndrome. Both conserved end residues are part of each CDR3. D genes are given only for firm matches. Size is omitted from some rows. Given values are once, few, many or a class for expanded clones.

d_gene: -
v_gene: TRBV14
abundance: -
j_gene: TRBJ2-7
CDR3nt: TGTGCCAGCAGCCAGACCTTATACGAGCAGTACTTC
CDR3aa: CASSQTLYEQYF

d_gene: TRBD1
v_gene: TRBV18
abundance: -
j_gene: TRBJ2-7
CDR3nt: TGTGCCAGCTCACCCCCGGGACAGGGCTTCTACGAGCAGTACTTC
CDR3aa: CASSPPGQGFYEQYF

d_gene: TRBD2
v_gene: TRBV5-6
abundance: -
j_gene: TRBJ2-7
CDR3nt: TGTGCCAGCAGCCAAGCTAGCGGGGGGGCCACCTACGAGCAGTACTTC
CDR3aa: CASSQASGGATYEQYF

d_gene: -
v_gene: TRBV12-3/TRBV12-4
abundance: -
j_gene: TRBJ1-5
CDR3nt: TGTGCCAGCAGTTTATGGGGAGGTGGCAATCAGCCCCAGCATTTT
CDR3aa: CASSLWGGGNQPQHF

d_gene: -
v_gene: TRBV5-1
abundance: once
j_gene: TRBJ1-6
CDR3nt: TGCGCCAGCAGCGAGACAGGATATAATTCACCCCTCCACTTT
CDR3aa: CASSETGYNSPLHF

d_gene: -
v_gene: TRBV4-3
abundance: -
j_gene: TRBJ2-7
CDR3nt: TGCGCCAGCAGCCAAGAGCGCTTAAACTACGAGCAGTACTTC
CDR3aa: CASSQERLNYEQYF

d_gene: -
v_gene: TRBV20-1
abundance: -
j_gene: TRBJ1-5
CDR3nt: TGCAGTGCTTTAACAGGGAAAGGTCAGCCCCAGCATTTT
CDR3aa: CSALTGKGQPQHF

d_gene: TRBD2
v_gene: TRBV6-5
abundance: -
j_gene: TRBJ2-7
CDR3nt: TGTGCCAGCAGTTACCCCGCTGGCGGGAGGGGGCTCAACGAGCAGTACTTC
CDR3aa: CASSYPAGGRGLNEQYF

d_gene: -
v_gene: TRBV20-1
abundance: -
j_gene: TRBJ2-3
CDR3nt: TGCAGTGCTAGAGATCAAGGGGCCGGCACAGATACGCAGTATTTT
CDR3aa: CSARDQGAGTDTQYF

d_gene: -
v_gene: TRBV5-1
abundance: -
j_gene: TRBJ2-3
CDR3nt: TGCGCCAGCAGCTTGGTCAGCGACCCGACGGATACGCAGTATTTT
CDR3aa: CASSLVSDPTDTQYF

d_gene: -
v_gene: TRBV6-2/TRBV6-3
abundance: -
j_gene: TRBJ1-1
CDR3nt: TGTGCCAGCAGTGGGATGGATATGAACACTGAAGCTTTCTTT
CDR3aa: CASSGMDMNTEAFF

d_gene: TRBD1
v_gene: TRBV9
abundance: -
j_gene: TRBJ1-5
CDR3nt: TGTGCCAGCAGCCCCCGGACAGGGGAGGATCAGCCCCAGCATTTT
CDR3aa: CASSPRTGEDQPQHF

d_gene: TRBD2
v_gene: TRBV28
abundance: -
j_gene: TRBJ2-1
CDR3nt: TGTGCCAGCAGGTCCTCTAGCGGGGGGGCAGGGGTGCAGTTCTTC
CDR3aa: CASRSSSGGAGVQFF

d_gene: -
v_gene: TRBV12-3/TRBV12-4
abundance: -
j_gene: TRBJ1-5
CDR3nt: TGTGCCAGCAGTTTAACGGACAGAGATCAGCCCCAGCATTTT
CDR3aa: CASSLTDRDQPQHF

d_gene: TRBD2
v_gene: TRBV6-2/TRBV6-3
abundance: -
j_gene: TRBJ2-5
CDR3nt: TGTGCCAGTCAGCGGGGGCTCCAAGAGACCCAGTACTTC
CDR3aa: CASQRGLQETQYF

d_gene: TRBD1
v_gene: TRBV29-1
abundance: -
j_gene: TRBJ1-4
CDR3nt: TGCAGCGTTTCTCGGACAGGGGGAGAAAAACTGTTTTTT
CDR3aa: CSVSRTGGEKLFF

d_gene: -
v_gene: TRBV3-1
abundance: -
j_gene: TRBJ2-7
CDR3nt: TGTGCCAGCAGCCAAAGACATAGCTCCTACGAGCAGTACTTC
CDR3aa: CASSQRHSSYEQYF

d_gene: -
v_gene: TRBV20-1
abundance: -
j_gene: TRBJ1-2
CDR3nt: TGCAGCGTAACGGGTGGCTACACCTTC
CDR3aa: CSVTGGYTF

d_gene: -
v_gene: TRBV20-1
abundance: -
j_gene: TRBJ1-5
CDR3nt: TGCAGTGCTAGAGCCCCCATGAGCAATCAGCCCCAGCATTTT
CDR3aa: CSARAPMSNQPQHF

d_gene: TRBD1
v_gene: TRBV15
abundance: -
j_gene: TRBJ2-3
CDR3nt: TGTGCCACCAGCAGAGAAAGGGGACAGGCGTACTCAGATACGCAGTATTTT
CDR3aa: CATSRERGQAYSDTQYF

d_gene: -
v_gene: TRBV29-1
abundance: -
j_gene: TRBJ2-7
CDR3nt: TGCAGCGTTACAGAGACAAGCTACGAGCAGTACTTC
CDR3aa: CSVTETSYEQYF

d_gene: -
v_gene: TRBV6-5
abundance: -
j_gene: TRBJ2-7
CDR3nt: TGTGCCAGCAGTTACTCGCGAGGGTCTGGAGAGCAGTACTTC
CDR3aa: CASSYSRGSGEQYF

d_gene: -
v_gene: TRBV7-3
abundance: -
j_gene: TRBJ1-2
CDR3nt: TGTGCCAGCGGAACAGGAAACTATGGCTACACCTTC
CDR3aa: CASGTGNYGYTF

d_gene: TRBD2
v_gene: TRBV30
abundance: -
j_gene: TRBJ2-5
CDR3nt: TGTGCCTGGAGTGCTCAAGCGGGGGGGGAAGAGACCCAGTACTTC
CDR3aa: CAWSAQAGGEETQYF

d_gene: -
v_gene: TRBV15
abundance: -
j_gene: TRBJ2-1
CDR3nt: TGTGCCACCAGCAGAGGGGGATACAATGAGCAGTTCTTC
CDR3aa: CATSRGGYNEQFF

d_gene: -
v_gene: TRBV28
abundance: -
j_gene: TRBJ2-5
CDR3nt: TGTGCCAGCAACTACCCAAACGGGGAGACCCAGTACTTC
CDR3aa: CASNYPNGETQYF